These 9 T cell receptor beta chains were all obtained from the same sample, sequenced in a study of OX40 agonist ivuxolimab in advanced cancers. The data were produced by immunoSEQ multiplex PCR, yet TCRdb's version contains in-frame clones alone and is incomplete. Found here are nearly 85,000 clones, over 65% of them singletons; the top ten hold around 0.84%. Sample: CD4+ or CD8+ T cells sorted from blood, taken in a trial of the OX40 agonist ivuxolimab. The receptors here all came from an adult with an advanced solid tumor such as melanoma, head and neck, liver or kidney cancer.

The chain has TRBV19 and TRBJ1-2; 7 positions agree with TRBD1. Germline V gene sequence: CDR1 LNHDA, CDR2 SQIVND (reference sequence). With 5 bases clipped from V and 1 base from J, the junction kept 7 bases outside the gene matches. This CDR3 spans 15 amino acids. For the CDR3, the DNA is TGTGCCAGTAGTGCCCGACAGGGCGATAACTATGGCTACACCTTC. The encoded protein is CASSARQGDNYGYTF.

This clone was counted a few times. The gene calls are TRBV5-4 and TRBJ1-1; D is unclear. This CDR3 region has 14 residues. Trimming cost V 2 bases and J 1 base, with 9 bases left between them. The V gene's germline CDR1 is SGHNT and CDR2 YYREEE (reference sequence). Written as DNA, the CDR3 is TGTGCCAGCAGCTTTATGAGCACGAACACTGAAGCTTTCTTT. It specifies CASSFMSTNTEAFF.

The chain has TRBV2 and TRBJ1-1, with D unresolved. Trimming pared 5 bases from V and 7 bases from J, leaving 14 bases between. Germline V gene data show CDR1 as SNHLY and CDR2 as FYNNEI. The CDR3 loop spans 13 amino acids. CDR3 DNA sequence: TGTGCCAGCAGTAACGCCGGGTCTGTTGAAGCTTTCTTT. This codes for CASSNAGSVEAFF.

This chain uses TRBV7-2 with TRBJ1-2, with D perhaps TRBD1 (5 bases). Germline lookup yields CDR1 SGHTA and CDR2 FQGNSA. This CDR3 region has 13 residues. Trimming removed 0 bases from V and 7 bases from J, with 9 bases in between. The CDR3 nucleotides are TGTGCCAGCAGCTTAGCGGCAGGGATTGGCTACACCTTC. Protein: CASSLAAGIGYTF.

This clone has a handful of counts. The chain is built from TRBV2 and TRBJ2-1; 10 nucleotides align to TRBD2. There are 15 residues in the CDR3. The V segment lost 7 bases and the J segment 4 bases; nucleotides outside the gene matches: 7. The germline CDR1 and CDR2 sequences are SNHLY and FYNNEI. The CDR3 reads CASNSGTSAYNEQFF. The CDR3 DNA reads TGTGCCAGCAACTCCGGGACTAGCGCTTACAATGAGCAGTTCTTC.

V is TRBV9 and J is TRBJ2-7; D remains unclear. The CDR3 runs to 14 residues. Per the germline V gene, CDR1 is SGDLS and CDR2 is YYNGEE. V was clipped by 1 base and J by 4 bases, with 12 bases between them. The CDR3 DNA follows: TGTGCCAGCAGCGTATCACCCTCCCTGTACGAGCAGTACTTC. Amino acids: CASSVSPSLYEQYF.

This clone has a handful of counts. The chain recombines TRBV19 with TRBJ1-1; D is undetermined. Per germline, CDR1 LNHDA and CDR2 SQIVND (reference sequence). The CDR3 consists of 12 residues. The V gene lost 7 bases and the J gene lost 7 bases, with 13 bases spanning the gap. CDR3: CASTKDGNEAFF. The CDR3 region has the DNA TGTGCCAGTACCAAGGACGGGAATGAAGCTTTCTTT.

J is TRBJ2-2 and V is TRBV6-5; 7 nucleotides agree with TRBD1. CDR3 size: 13 residues. CDR1 is MNHEY, CDR2 SVGAGI, per germline. The V gene end was trimmed by 6 bases and the J gene end by 7 bases; junction bases not matched to a gene: 5. The CDR3 here is CASRPQGSGELFF. The CDR3, as DNA: TGTGCCAGCAGACCACAGGGGAGCGGGGAGCTGTTTTTT.

The J gene is TRBJ2-7, the V gene TRBV5-4; 9 bases match TRBD2. The CDR3 extends over 16 amino acids. CDR1 SGHNT and CDR2 YYREEE come from the germline V gene (reference sequence). The ends lost 4 bases at V and 0 bases at J; junction bases unmatched: 8. The CDR3 protein is CASSPGLAGSSYEQYF. The CDR3 region has the DNA TGTGCCAGCAGCCCCGGGCTAGCGGGGAGCTCCTACGAGCAGTACTTC.